This T cell receptor beta chain stems from a study of cytotoxic CD8 clonotypes in ibrutinib-treated CLL. Study summary: Overall, about 25 responses were partial and 2 complete; following median roughly 72 months, roughly 15 patients stayed remitted and approximately 12 progressed.

CDR1 is LGHNT, CDR2 FRNRAP, per germline. J lost 3 bases, V lost 6 bases, and 4 bases had no gene match. The CDR3 totals 14 residues. Here immunoSEQ multiplex PCR was the method, and the copy in TCRdb shows in-frame clones only, minus some. The data show about 49,000 clones, roughly two thirds seen once. The sequencing here drew on PBMCs, taken after 12 months of ibrutinib treatment. This clonotype was obtained from a human donor with chronic lymphocytic leukemia. The chain joins TRBV12-5 to TRBJ2-5, with TRBD1 matching 10 bases. CDR3 protein: CASGEGQGKETQYF. The CDR3 bases are TGTGCTAGTGGCGAGGGACAGGGGAAAGAGACCCAGTACTTC.